These 13 T cell receptor beta chains originate from one sample sequenced in a study of blood T cell repertoires in COVID-19. Measured with immunoSEQ multiplex PCR; TCRdb has only the in-frame clones, and not every one. Altogether about 470,000 clones are present, about nine tenths being singletons, with the ten largest covering roughly 0.7%. The sequencing sample was made of PBMCs or T cells enriched from blood (not recorded which). These receptors were collected from a young woman who had recovered from COVID-19.

The genes are TRBV5-1 and TRBJ1-1, with D unresolved. CDR1 is SGHRS, CDR2 YFSETQ, per germline. The V end was cut by 8 bases, the J end by 0 bases, with 11 bases between. This CDR3 is built from 13 residues. This CDR3 reads CASSPRMNTEAFF. The DNA for the CDR3 is TGCGCCAGTTCTCCCCGTATGAACACTGAAGCTTTCTTT.

The chain employs TRBV7-2 and TRBJ1-2, with TRBD1 matching over 10 bases. The CDR3 runs 12 residues. In germline, CDR1 is SGHTA, CDR2 FQGNSA. V lost 2 bases to trimming and J lost 13 bases; unmatched junction nucleotides: 4. The CDR3: CASSLPGQGSTF. As DNA, the CDR3 is TGTGCCAGCAGCTTACCGGGACAGGGGAGCACCTTC.

V usage is TRBV27 and J usage is TRBJ2-1; TRBD1 aligns across 8 bases. Per germline, CDR1 MNHEY and CDR2 SMNVEV (reference sequence). This CDR3 comprises 13 residues. V was pared by 2 bases and J by 8 bases, with 2 bases of the junction left unmatched. CDR3 bases: TGTGCCAGCAGTTTACAGGGGGCCGATGAGCAGTTCTTC. Translating it yields CASSLQGADEQFF.

The chain couples TRBV30 to TRBJ2-7, with 7 bases fitting TRBD2. The CDR3 loop spans 14 amino acids. The germline CDR1 and CDR2 sequences are GTSNPN and SVGIG (reference sequence). Trimming removed 0 bases from V and 2 bases from J; junction bases left unmatched: 4. Here the CDR3 reads CAWSVGGEPYEQYF. CDR3 nucleotides: TGTGCCTGGAGTGTGGGAGGGGAACCCTACGAGCAGTACTTC.

This chain links TRBV11-2 with TRBJ2-7; D remains unclear. The V and J ends lost 1 base and 3 bases respectively, with 7 bases between them. Looked up from germline, CDR1 is SGHAT and CDR2 is FQNNGV. The length of the CDR3 is 13 residues. In DNA, the CDR3 is TGTGCCAGCAGCTTAGTCAGAGGCTACGAGCAGTACTTC. Translating gives CASSLVRGYEQYF.

The chain joins TRBV4-1 to TRBJ2-3, with D tentatively TRBD1 (6 bases). The CDR3 runs 15 residues. V gave up 4 bases and J gave up 1 base, with 12 bases separating them. Germline V gene sequence: CDR1 MGHRA, CDR2 YSYEKL. The CDR3 DNA sequence: TGCGCCAGCAGCCGATTAGAGGGGGGCACAGATACGCAGTATTTT. It specifies CASSRLEGGTDTQYF.

The genes are TRBV27 and TRBJ1-2, with D maybe TRBD1 (5 bases). Trimming cost V 7 bases and J 14 bases, with 17 bases left between them. Germline V CDR1 and CDR2: MNHEY, SMNVEV (reference sequence). The CDR3 length is 11 residues. CDR3 sequence: CASTGGGAFTF. CDR3 nucleotide sequence: TGTGCCAGCACCGGGGGTGGGGCGTTTACCTTC.

V and J are TRBV5-4 and TRBJ1-1; D remains ambiguous. From germline, CDR1 is SGHNT and CDR2 YYREEE (reference sequence). The CDR3 runs to 14 residues. Between the trimmed V and J ends, which lost 4 bases and 3 bases, there was a span of 13 bases. The CDR3 bases are TGTGCCAGCAGCCGCTTTAGCGGCGACACTGAAGCTTTCTTT. It encodes CASSRFSGDTEAFF.

The table lists this clone with a few counts. The chain recombines TRBV19 with TRBJ1-1, with D tentatively TRBD1 (5 bases). Germline CDR1 and CDR2: LNHDA and SQIVND (reference sequence). The CDR3 loop spans 16 amino acids. With 4 bases removed from V and 1 base from J, the gap between germline ends came to 16 bases. The CDR3 protein is CASSTPNWGENTEAFF. The CDR3 DNA reads as TGTGCCAGTAGTACCCCTAATTGGGGGGAGAACACTGAAGCTTTCTTT.

The chain joins TRBV11-2 to TRBJ1-4, with TRBD1 matching 9 bases. Germline assignment: CDR1 SGHAT and CDR2 FQNNGV. The trim removed 1 base at V and 7 bases at J, leaving 4 bases unmatched. The CDR3 contains 15 residues. CDR3 DNA sequence: TGTGCCAGCAGCTTAGGGGACAGGGAGGTTGAAAAACTGTTTTTT. Its protein is CASSLGDREVEKLFF.

The V and J genes are TRBV28 and TRBJ1-6, with TRBD1 matching over 7 bases. V lost 10 bases and J lost 10; bases outside the gene matches: 10. The CDR3 has 13 amino acids. CDR1 is MDHEN and CDR2 is SYDVKM in the germline V gene. CDR3 nucleotides: TGTGCCACCCAGACAGGGACGCAGTCACCCCTCCACTTT. Translation: CATQTGTQSPLHF.

This rearrangement joins TRBV18 to TRBJ1-6; the match to TRBD1 covers 10 bases. The length of the CDR3 is 17 residues. Per the germline V gene, CDR1 is KGHSH and CDR2 is LQKENI. The J segment lost 8 bases and the V segment lost 1 base, leaving 8 bases of the junction unmatched. For the CDR3, the DNA is TGTGCCAGCTCACCACTGTCGGGACAGGGGACGGATTCACCCCTCCACTTT. It yields the protein CASSPLSGQGTDSPLHF.

The V call is TRBV9, the J call TRBJ2-1, with 12 bases matching TRBD2. Germline-derived CDR1 and CDR2 are SGDLS and YYNGEE. The CDR3 is made up of 16 amino acids. Germline trimming cut 4 bases from V and 8 bases from J; bases unmatched to any gene: 10. Here the CDR3 DNA reads TGTGCCAGCAGCTTCTCCTCTAGCGGGGGGGCCTATGAGCAGTTCTTC. Its translation: CASSFSSSGGAYEQFF. Based on the CDR3 plus reference TRBV9 and TRBJ2-1, the full variable domain is DSGVTQTPKHLITATGQRVTLRCSPRSGDLSVYWYQQSLDQGLQFLIQYYNGEERAKGNILERFSAQQFPDLHSELNLSSLELGDSALYFCASSFSSSGGAYEQFFGPGTRLTVL.